The 29 T cell receptor beta chains reported below all come from one sample, sequenced in a study of blood T cell repertoires in COVID-19. Using immunoSEQ multiplex PCR, the repertoire was profiled, and TCRdb retains in-frame clones only, with some absent. The table lists about 140,000 clones, just over 85% of them singletons. Sequenced sample: peripheral blood. The receptors were sampled from a woman aged 55-70 years with acute or convalescent COVID-19.

This chain uses TRBV13 with TRBJ1-1; TRBD1 matches at 9 bases. With 0 bases clipped from V and 4 bases from J, the junction kept 3 bases outside the gene matches. The CDR3 length is 15 residues. Germline lookup yields CDR1 PRHDT and CDR2 FYEKMQ (reference sequence). CDR3 DNA sequence: TGTGCCAGCAGCTTAGGCCCGGGACAGGGCACTGAAGCTTTCTTT. Translation gives CASSLGPGQGTEAFF.

This sequence joins TRBV7-9 and TRBJ2-3; D unclear. The CDR3 is 16 amino acids. Between the trimmed V and J ends, which lost 4 bases and 2 bases, there was a span of 16 bases. Germline-derived CDR1 and CDR2 are SEHNR and FQNEAQ (reference sequence). The CDR3 sequence is CASSSARSSPTDTQYF. CDR3 coding DNA: TGTGCCAGCAGCTCTGCCAGGTCCAGCCCCACAGATACGCAGTATTTT. Filled out from reference TRBV7-9 and TRBJ2-3, the complete variable domain reads DTGVSQNPRHKITKRGQNVTFRCDPISEHNRLYWYRQTLGQGPEFLTYFQNEAQLEKSRLLSDRFSAERPKGSFSTLEIQRTEQGDSAMYLCASSSARSSPTDTQYFGPGTRLTVL.

The chain recombines TRBV30 with TRBJ1-2; TRBD1 aligns across 7 bases. The trim removed 2 bases at V and 7 bases at J, leaving 19 bases unmatched. This CDR3 has 17 amino acids. Germline V CDR1 and CDR2: GTSNPN, SVGIG (reference sequence). This CDR3 reads CAWSLKEGQKHPRGYTF. CDR3 nucleotide sequence: TGTGCCTGGAGTTTGAAGGAGGGACAGAAGCATCCCCGTGGCTACACCTTC. Drawing the rest from reference TRBV30 and TRBJ1-2, the complete variable domain is SQTIHQWPATLVQPVGSPLSLECTVEGTSNPNLYWYRQAAGRGLQLLFYSVGIGQISSEVPQNLSASRPQDRQFILSSKKLLLSDSGFYLCAWSLKEGQKHPRGYTFGSGTRLTVV.

This clone was detected a few times. The chain couples TRBV14 to TRBJ1-2; possible D gene TRBD1, 6 bases. CDR3 length: 13 amino acids. Trimming took off 2 bases at V and 6 bases at J, with 10 bases between the two ends. Per germline, CDR1 SGHDN and CDR2 FVKESK. The CDR3 protein is CASSQLQGHGYTF. The CDR3, as DNA: TGTGCCAGCAGCCAACTACAGGGACATGGCTACACCTTC.

This clone occurred a few times. This chain links TRBV19 with TRBJ2-2, with D possibly TRBD1 on 6 matching bases. The CDR3 runs to 15 residues. V lost 6 bases, J lost 8 bases, and 19 bases lay in between. Germline values: CDR1 LNHDA, CDR2 SQIVND (reference sequence). CDR3: CASRPHTGSMGELFF. The CDR3 DNA is TGTGCCAGTAGACCCCACACAGGGAGTATGGGGGAGCTGTTTTTT.

This chain joins TRBV6-5 and TRBJ2-7; 11 bases match TRBD2. J lost 2 bases, V lost 4 bases, and 7 bases had no gene match. The CDR3 totals 16 residues. CDR1 is MNHEY and CDR2 is SVGAGI in the germline V gene. CDR3 in DNA: TGTGCCAGCAGTTCAGACACTAGCGGGGGCACCTACGAGCAGTACTTC. Translating gives CASSSDTSGGTYEQYF.

The chain has TRBV28 and TRBJ1-2; D is undetermined. CDR3 length: 14 residues. CDR1 and CDR2 (germline): MDHEN, SYDVKM. The V gene lost 5 bases and the J gene lost 10 bases, with 20 bases spanning the gap. The CDR3 DNA reads as TGTGCCAGCAGTCTCACTATGCTGCAAGTCCTCTACACCTTC. Protein sequence: CASSLTMLQVLYTF.

The genes are TRBV9 and TRBJ2-3; 11 bases match TRBD2. The CDR3 length is 16 residues. The V and J ends lost 2 bases and 2 bases, in that order; junction bases with no gene match: 4. The germline V gene encodes CDR1 SGDLS and CDR2 YYNGEE. CDR3 DNA sequence: TGTGCCAGCAGCGTTTCTAGCGGGGGGCCCACAGATACGCAGTATTTT. Its translation is CASSVSSGGPTDTQYF.

The chain joins TRBV3-1 (or the pseudogene TRBV3-2) to TRBJ2-1; 7 bases align to TRBD1. The CDR3 is 13 residues long. Trimming took 4 bases from V and 4 from J; bases not matched to a gene: 1. Per the germline V gene, CDR1 is LGHDT and CDR2 is YNNKEL (reference sequence). CDR3 region: CASSPTGYNEQFF. In DNA form, the CDR3 reads TGTGCCAGCAGCCCGACAGGGTACAATGAGCAGTTCTTC.

V is TRBV14 and J is TRBJ1-2; D uncertain. This CDR3 region has 14 residues. The germline gives CDR1 SGHDN, CDR2 FVKESK. The V and J ends lost 5 bases and 6 bases respectively, with 16 bases between them. CDR3 residues: CASSMVAAFDGYTF. The CDR3 DNA reads as TGTGCCAGCAGCATGGTGGCGGCCTTCGATGGCTACACCTTC.

This chain joins TRBV5-1 and TRBJ2-7; TRBD2 aligns across 7 bases. Germline V gene sequence: CDR1 SGHRS, CDR2 YFSETQ. This CDR3 has 13 residues. After removal of 4 bases from V and 5 bases from J, the junction contained 6 bases not matched to a gene. CDR3: CASSPLGGNEQYF. CDR3 sequence (DNA): TGCGCCAGCAGCCCTCTCGGGGGGAACGAGCAGTACTTC. The full variable domain, with the rest looked up from reference TRBV5-1 and TRBJ2-7, is KAGVTQTPRYLIKTRGQQVTLSCSPISGHRSVSWYQQTPGQGLQFLFEYFSETQRNKGNFPGRFSGRQFSNSRSEMNVSTLELGDSALYLCASSPLGGNEQYFGPGTRLTVT.

The chain recombines TRBV7-9 with TRBJ2-3; D not resolved. Germline assignment: CDR1 SEHNR and CDR2 FQNEAQ (reference sequence). This CDR3 region has 16 residues. The V and J ends lost 4 bases and 0 bases respectively, with 14 bases between them. CDR3 nucleotides: TGTGCCAGCAGCTCCCGTGCGTACGATAGCACAGATACGCAGTATTTT. Amino acid sequence: CASSSRAYDSTDTQYF.

The V and J genes are TRBV7-9 and TRBJ2-1, with no clear D. The CDR3 spans 13 residues. V was pared by 2 bases and J by 9 bases, with 11 bases between. CDR1 and CDR2 (germline): SEHNR, FQNEAQ (reference sequence). The DNA for the CDR3 is TGTGCCAGCAGCTTACTATTTACCATTGAGCAGTTCTTC. Amino acids: CASSLLFTIEQFF.

In its sample, this clone was seen once. The chain has TRBV30 and TRBJ1-6; 8 nucleotides align to TRBD1. The V segment lost 5 bases and the J segment 0 bases; nucleotides outside the gene matches: 9. The CDR3 totals 17 residues. The germline V gene encodes CDR1 GTSNPN and CDR2 SVGIG (reference sequence). CDR3 coding DNA: TGTGCCTGGGGGGGGGACAGGAGGAGCTCCTATAATTCACCCCTCCACTTT. Amino acids: CAWGGDRRSSYNSPLHF.

The genes are TRBV6-2 or TRBV6-3 and TRBJ1-1; tentative D call: TRBD1 (5 bases). Deletions cut 5 bases from V and 0 bases from J, with 13 bases between. This CDR3 contains 15 residues. CDR1 and CDR2 (germline): MNHEY, SVGEGT. The CDR3 protein is CASSTGRGMNTEAFF. Written as DNA, the CDR3 is TGTGCCAGCAGTACTGGGAGGGGAATGAACACTGAAGCTTTCTTT.

The genes are TRBV30 and TRBJ1-1; D is perhaps TRBD1 (6 bases). Between the trimmed V and J ends, which lost 6 bases and 6 bases, there was a span of 14 bases. The CDR3 length is 12 residues. Germline V gene lookup returns CDR1 GTSNPN and CDR2 SVGIG (reference sequence). The CDR3 coding sequence is TGTGCCTGCGACCATCCAGGGGCTGAAGCTTTCTTT. Translation: CACDHPGAEAFF.

The V gene is TRBV2, the J gene TRBJ1-2; D ambiguous. Germline V gives CDR1 SNHLY, CDR2 FYNNEI. The CDR3 has 13 amino acids. Trimming cost V 11 bases and J 7 bases, with 20 bases left between them. CDR3 in amino acids: CAGRYVGVVGYTF. The CDR3 DNA reads TGTGCCGGACGATATGTCGGGGTGGTTGGCTACACCTTC.

The chain employs TRBV18 and TRBJ2-5; possibly TRBD2 for D (6 bases). Per germline, CDR1 KGHSH and CDR2 LQKENI. The CDR3 consists of 14 residues. Trimming shortened V by 0 bases and J by 5 bases, and 10 bases separated the two germline ends. The CDR3 sequence is CASSPPAGMETQYF. The CDR3 DNA sequence: TGTGCCAGCTCACCACCGGCGGGAATGGAGACCCAGTACTTC.

The rearrangement uses TRBV4-2 and TRBJ1-1, with D maybe TRBD1 (6 bases). Between the trimmed V and J ends, which lost 4 bases and 8 bases, there was a span of 17 bases. In germline, CDR1 is LGHNA, CDR2 YNFKEQ. The CDR3 totals 14 residues. CDR3 protein: CASSLVSSGTEAFF. The CDR3 nucleotides are TGTGCCAGCAGCCTCGTAAGTTCCGGGACAGAAGCTTTCTTT.

The chain combines TRBV29-1 with TRBJ1-1, with a tentative D call TRBD1 (6 bases). Germline loops: CDR1 SQVTM, CDR2 ANQGSEA. V was clipped by 7 bases and J by 7 bases, with 13 bases between them. CDR3 length: 11 residues. The CDR3 bases are TGCAGCGGCACACAGGGCCGTGAAGCTTTCTTT. It is translated as CSGTQGREAFF.

J is TRBJ2-5 and V is TRBV7-9; tentative D call: TRBD1 (5 bases). The V end lost 4 bases, the J end lost 4 bases, and 13 bases lay between the germline ends. Germline V gene sequence: CDR1 SEHNR, CDR2 FQNEAQ (reference sequence). The CDR3 has 14 amino acids. CDR3 amino acids: CASSSQGNRETQYF. The CDR3 DNA is TGTGCCAGCAGCTCGCAGGGTAATCGAGAGACCCAGTACTTC. Full variable domain (remainder filled in from reference TRBV7-9 and TRBJ2-5): DTGVSQNPRHKITKRGQNVTFRCDPISEHNRLYWYRQTLGQGPEFLTYFQNEAQLEKSRLLSDRFSAERPKGSFSTLEIQRTEQGDSAMYLCASSSQGNRETQYFGPGTRLLVL.

V usage is TRBV18 and J usage is TRBJ1-6; tentatively, D is TRBD1 (6 bases). Trimming cost V 6 bases and J 5 bases, with 17 bases left between them. The CDR3 length is 16 residues. Germline assignment: CDR1 KGHSH and CDR2 LQKENI. The CDR3 DNA follows: TGTGCCAGCTCCCCTTTCACGACAGGAAATAATTCACCCCTCCACTTT. This sequence encodes CASSPFTTGNNSPLHF.

In this sample, this clone turned up a few times. The genes are TRBV10-3 and TRBJ1-1; 8 bases match TRBD1. V lost 6 bases, J lost 4 bases, and 10 bases stayed unmatched. Per the germline V gene, CDR1 is ENHRY and CDR2 is SYGVKD. This CDR3 is 15 amino acids long. The CDR3 DNA reads TGTGCCATCAGGAAGACAGGGGAAGGGGGCACTGAAGCTTTCTTT. Translating it yields CAIRKTGEGGTEAFF.

The genes are TRBV29-1 and TRBJ2-2, with D possibly being TRBD1 (6 bases). V gave up 6 bases and J gave up 0 bases, with 11 bases separating them. The CDR3 is made up of 14 amino acids. Germline assignment: CDR1 SQVTM and CDR2 ANQGSEA. CDR3 residues: CSVQTGTNTGELFF. In DNA form, the CDR3 reads TGCAGCGTCCAGACAGGAACGAACACCGGGGAGCTGTTTTTT.

The chain recombines TRBV20-1 with TRBJ1-2; D may be TRBD1 (5 bases). Germline lookup yields CDR1 DFQATT and CDR2 SNEGSKA (reference sequence). Deletions cut 5 bases from V and 8 bases from J, with 12 bases between. The CDR3 runs 11 residues. In DNA form, the CDR3 reads TGCAGTGCTGACGACAGAATCGGCTACACCTTC. It yields the protein CSADDRIGYTF.

The chain is built from TRBV3-1 (or the pseudogene TRBV3-2) and TRBJ2-5; 9 nucleotides line up with TRBD2. V shed 1 base, J shed 1 base, and the junction held 4 bases outside the gene matches. The CDR3 spans 16 residues. Germline V gene sequence: CDR1 LGHDT, CDR2 YNNKEL (reference sequence). The chain's CDR3 is CASSQGASGAQETQYF. The CDR3 DNA follows: TGTGCCAGCAGCCAAGGGGCTAGCGGGGCCCAAGAGACCCAGTACTTC.

V usage is TRBV5-1 and J usage is TRBJ1-2, with 8 bases lining up with TRBD1. Per germline, CDR1 SGHRS and CDR2 YFSETQ. The CDR3 has 13 residues. J was trimmed by 5 bases and V by 9 bases; bases with no gene match: 9. CDR3 loop: CATRTGIGYGYTF. The CDR3 DNA reads as TGCGCCACTAGGACAGGGATCGGGTATGGCTACACCTTC. The full variable domain, rest sourced from reference TRBV5-1 and TRBJ1-2, is KAGVTQTPRYLIKTRGQQVTLSCSPISGHRSVSWYQQTPGQGLQFLFEYFSETQRNKGNFPGRFSGRQFSNSRSEMNVSTLELGDSALYLCATRTGIGYGYTFGSGTRLTVV.

The chain combines TRBV7-3 with TRBJ1-1; D not resolved. This CDR3 has 13 residues. Trimming stripped 5 bases from V and 4 bases from J, with 11 bases between. Germline V lookup: CDR1 SGHTA, CDR2 FQGTGA. CDR3 coding DNA: TGTGCCAGCAGCCGGACTTTGAGCACTGAAGCTTTCTTT. It translates to CASSRTLSTEAFF.

The chain links TRBV4-1 to TRBJ2-3, with a possible D match to TRBD1 (6 bases). In germline, CDR1 is MGHRA, CDR2 YSYEKL. With 6 bases removed from V and 5 bases from J, the gap between germline ends came to 9 bases. The CDR3 consists of 12 residues. CDR3: CASRGAVDTQYF. CDR3 in DNA: TGCGCCAGCAGGGGGGCCGTAGATACGCAGTATTTT.